Following are 25 T cell receptor beta chains from one sample sequenced in a study of blood T cell repertoires in COVID-19. Sequencing was performed with immunoSEQ multiplex PCR; in TCRdb, only in-frame clones are kept and a portion is missing. The sample has tens of thousands of clones; roughly 90% are singletons. What was sequenced was peripheral blood. All receptors come from a man in his fifties or sixties with acute or convalescent COVID-19.

J is TRBJ1-4 and V is TRBV6-5; 8 positions match TRBD1. Germline values: CDR1 MNHEY, CDR2 SVGAGI. The CDR3 spans 15 residues. V lost 6 bases and J lost 7; bases outside the gene matches: 10. The CDR3 DNA is TGTGCCAGCAGACCGGGACAGGTTGGGGGTGAAAAACTGTTTTTT. It codes for CASRPGQVGGEKLFF.

V gene TRBV6-5 combines with J gene TRBJ2-1, with TRBD1 matching over 7 bases. The germline CDR1 and CDR2 sequences are MNHEY and SVGAGI. The ends lost 6 bases at V and 7 bases at J; junction bases unmatched: 3. This CDR3 comprises 12 residues. CDR3 coding DNA: TGTGCCAGCAGCAACAGGGGAAATGAGCAGTTCTTC. Translated, it gives CASSNRGNEQFF.

CDR3 residues: CASSLPWQTNYGYTF. Written as DNA, the CDR3 is TGTGCCAGCAGTTTACCCTGGCAAACTAACTATGGCTACACCTTC. The chain couples TRBV28 to TRBJ1-2; D remains ambiguous. CDR3 size: 15 residues. Germline V gives CDR1 MDHEN, CDR2 SYDVKM. V lost 2 bases and J lost 0, with 10 bases in between.

This chain uses TRBV7-6 with TRBJ1-2; TRBD1 might be the D (6 bases). Germline CDR1 SGHVS, CDR2 FNYEAQ. The CDR3 has 21 residues. V dropped 3 bases and J dropped 1 base, with 30 bases sitting between them. CDR3 amino acids: CASSLGLWGRLTGKRNYGYTF. The CDR3 DNA reads TGTGCCAGCAGCTTGGGTTTATGGGGGCGCCTAACGGGGAAACGTAACTATGGCTACACCTTC.

This sequence joins TRBV12-5 and TRBJ2-7, with TRBD1 as a possible D gene (5 bases). CDR1 LGHNT and CDR2 FRNRAP come from the germline V gene. The CDR3 has 14 residues. Between the trimmed V and J ends, which lost 2 bases and 4 bases, there was a span of 12 bases. CDR3 loop: CASGLRDSLYEQYF. The CDR3 nucleotides are TGTGCTAGTGGTTTGCGAGACAGCCTTTACGAGCAGTACTTC.

The chain has TRBV24-1 and TRBJ1-2; TRBD1 matches 7 bases. J was trimmed by 0 bases and V by 4 bases; bases with no gene match: 10. The CDR3 totals 17 residues. Germline CDR1 reads KGHDR; CDR2 reads SFDVKD. CDR3 residues: CATSETPRTGSNYGYTF. The CDR3 nucleotides read TGTGCCACCAGTGAAACCCCCCGGACAGGATCTAACTATGGCTACACCTTC.

V and J are TRBV28 and TRBJ2-3; the D is unclear. Trimming pared 2 bases from V and 3 bases from J, leaving 12 bases between. This CDR3 has 15 residues. In germline, CDR1 is MDHEN, CDR2 SYDVKM. Here the CDR3 DNA reads TGTGCCAGCAGTTTACCGGCAGGTGTGACAGATACGCAGTATTTT. This sequence encodes CASSLPAGVTDTQYF.

This chain joins TRBV29-1 and TRBJ2-3; TRBD1 matches at 7 bases. V was pared by 8 bases and J by 2 bases, with 13 bases of the junction left unmatched. The CDR3 covers 15 residues. The germline V gene has CDR1 SQVTM and CDR2 ANQGSEA. As DNA, the CDR3 is TGCAGCACGCGACAGGGAAGGGATTTCACAGATACGCAGTATTTT. It is translated as CSTRQGRDFTDTQYF.

The chain uses TRBV5-1 and TRBJ2-7, with 12 bases identical to TRBD2. The V gene end was trimmed by 3 bases and the J gene end by 6 bases; junction bases not matched to a gene: 7. This CDR3 region has 15 residues. Per the germline V gene, CDR1 is SGHRS and CDR2 is YFSETQ. The CDR3 loop is CASSSSGRGLREQYF. The CDR3 coding sequence is TGCGCCAGCAGCTCTAGCGGGAGGGGCCTTCGCGAGCAGTACTTC.

J is TRBJ1-1 and V is TRBV6-5, with TRBD1 matching over 9 bases. The CDR3 sequence is 14 residues long. Germline-derived CDR1 and CDR2 are MNHEY and SVGAGI. Trimming removed 6 bases from V and 5 bases from J; junction bases left unmatched: 7. Written as DNA, the CDR3 is TGTGCCAGCAGGTGGGGACAGGGCAGAACTGAAGCTTTCTTT. It specifies CASRWGQGRTEAFF.

V is TRBV15 and J is TRBJ2-1, with D possibly TRBD2 on 6 matching bases. V lost 4 bases and J 8 bases, leaving 18 bases between the germline ends. CDR1 is LNHNV and CDR2 is YYDKDF in the germline V gene (reference sequence). The CDR3 covers 15 residues. In DNA form, the CDR3 reads TGTGCCACCAGCATATGGGGGGAAGGGGTCGATGAGCAGTTCTTC. Residues: CATSIWGEGVDEQFF.

The chain is built from TRBV29-1 and TRBJ2-4, with 11 bases aligning to TRBD1. The germline CDR1 and CDR2 sequences are SQVTM and ANQGSEA. The J segment lost 1 base and the V segment lost 7 bases, leaving 12 bases of the junction unmatched. The CDR3 extends over 17 amino acids. The CDR3 nucleotides are TGCAGCGCCTCGGGACAGGGGGGAGTAGGGGCCAAAAACATTCAGTACTTC. Its translation is CSASGQGGVGAKNIQYF.

DNA for the CDR3: TGTGCCAGCAGCTTGGAAGGGGGCGGGGAGACCCAGTACTTC. Its translation is CASSLEGGGETQYF. The J gene is TRBJ2-5, the V gene TRBV5-4; 7 bases map to TRBD1. The V and J ends lost 0 bases and 5 bases, in that order; junction bases with no gene match: 4. Germline CDR1 and CDR2: SGHNT and YYREEE (reference sequence). The CDR3 has 14 residues.

This chain uses TRBV6-5 with TRBJ2-1, with 9 bases aligning to TRBD2. V shed 6 bases and J 12 bases; nucleotides not matched to a gene: 15. The CDR3 sequence is 15 residues long. Germline V lookup: CDR1 MNHEY, CDR2 SVGAGI. CDR3 DNA sequence: TGTGCCAGCAGACCCGGACTAGCGTTCCAAGGAGGGCAGTTCTTC. Translated: CASRPGLAFQGGQFF.

This clone appeared a single time. V is TRBV30 and J is TRBJ2-6; a weak D match, TRBD2 (5 bases). V lost 3 bases and J lost 0, with 6 bases in between. The CDR3 runs 14 residues. Looked up from germline, CDR1 is GTSNPN and CDR2 is SVGIG (reference sequence). The CDR3 DNA is TGTGCCTGGAGCGGAGGCTCTGGGGCCAACGTCCTGACTTTC. Translating gives CAWSGGSGANVLTF.

The V and J genes are TRBV11-2 and TRBJ2-7; 7 bases line up with TRBD2. Germline trimming cut 6 bases from V and 0 bases from J; bases unmatched to any gene: 8. The CDR3 is 15 amino acids. Germline V CDR1 and CDR2: SGHAT, FQNNGV. CDR3 DNA: TGTGCCAGCAGATTTCTAGCGGATAGCTCCTACGAGCAGTACTTC. It is translated as CASRFLADSSYEQYF.

V usage is TRBV14 and J usage is TRBJ2-7, with D possibly matching TRBD2 (5 bases). The V gene lost 1 base and the J gene lost 3 bases, with 7 bases spanning the gap. Per the germline V gene, CDR1 is SGHDN and CDR2 is FVKESK. The CDR3 extends over 13 amino acids. Here the CDR3 reads CASSQVRDYEQYF. The CDR3 DNA follows: TGTGCCAGCAGCCAAGTCCGGGACTACGAGCAGTACTTC.

The table lists this clone with a count of one. The rearrangement uses TRBV27 and TRBJ1-1, with D possibly matching TRBD1 (5 bases). This CDR3 has 14 residues. Germline lookup yields CDR1 MNHEY and CDR2 SMNVEV (reference sequence). Trimming took off 4 bases at V and 6 bases at J, with 15 bases between the two ends. CDR3 protein: CASSSRIREAEAFF. In DNA form, the CDR3 reads TGTGCCAGCAGTTCTAGGATCAGGGAGGCTGAAGCTTTCTTT.

The J gene is TRBJ1-1, the V gene TRBV2; TRBD1 might be the D (6 bases). CDR3 size: 14 residues. CDR1 and CDR2 (germline): SNHLY, FYNNEI. CDR3 in amino acids: CALSRDTLNTEAFF. The CDR3 region has the DNA TGTGCTCTATCCAGGGACACCCTGAACACTGAAGCTTTCTTT. The variable domain in full, with the rest retrieved from reference TRBV2 and TRBJ1-1, is EPEVTQTPSHQVTQMGQEVILRCVPISNHLYFYWYRQILGQKVEFLVSFYNNEISEKSEIFDDQFSVERPDGSNFTLKIRSTKLEDSAMYFCALSRDTLNTEAFFGQGTRLTVV.

The chain recombines TRBV6-1 with TRBJ1-1; 7 bases match TRBD1. The CDR3 extends over 16 amino acids. The germline V gene encodes CDR1 MNHNS and CDR2 SASEGT. The V gene end was trimmed by 4 bases and the J gene end by 0 bases; junction bases not matched to a gene: 8. CDR3 amino acids: CASSGRTGVMNTEAFF. The CDR3 DNA reads as TGTGCCAGCAGTGGGAGGACAGGAGTAATGAACACTGAAGCTTTCTTT.

V usage is TRBV23-1 and J usage is TRBJ2-7; maybe TRBD2 (5 bases). TRBV23-1 is flagged as an ORF with uncertain function. V lost 0 bases and J 2 bases, leaving 8 bases between the germline ends. This CDR3 region has 14 residues. The chain's CDR3 is CASSQSRDPYEQYF. CDR3 in DNA: TGCGCCAGCAGTCAATCTCGGGATCCCTACGAGCAGTACTTC.

The V call is TRBV6-2 or TRBV6-3, the J call TRBJ2-7; 15 bases are shared with TRBD2. Trimming at V came to 4 bases and at J to 3 bases, leaving 7 bases not matched to a gene. Germline CDR1 reads MNHEY; CDR2 reads SVGEGT. CDR3 length: 17 amino acids. Here the CDR3 DNA reads TGTGCCAGCAGTTCGTGGACTAGCGGGAGGGCCGTCTACGAGCAGTACTTC. Its protein is CASSSWTSGRAVYEQYF.

The rearrangement uses TRBV15 and TRBJ2-1; TRBD2 matches 8 bases. This CDR3 spans 17 amino acids. Germline loops: CDR1 LNHNV, CDR2 YYDKDF (reference sequence). Losses at the gene ends were 1 base for V and 0 bases for J; bases not matched to a gene: 5. The CDR3 is CATSRGPGLGSYNEQFF. CDR3 DNA sequence: TGTGCCACCAGCAGAGGACCGGGACTAGGCTCCTACAATGAGCAGTTCTTC.

The rearrangement links TRBV18 to TRBJ2-5; weak D call: TRBD2 (6 bases). This CDR3 spans 14 amino acids. The V gene's germline CDR1 is KGHSH and CDR2 LQKENI. V gave up 3 bases and J gave up 4 bases, with 12 bases separating them. DNA of the CDR3: TGTGCCAGCTCACCTACGGGACTCGTAGAGACCCAGTACTTC. Translation gives CASSPTGLVETQYF.

The V and J genes are TRBV5-1 and TRBJ2-7; 8 bases match TRBD2. J gave up 1 base and V 2 bases, and 11 bases lay outside the gene matches. The CDR3 extends over 17 amino acids. CDR1 is SGHRS, CDR2 YFSETQ, per germline. CDR3 nucleotide sequence: TGCGCCAGCAGCTTAGATTTTAGCGGGACGCCATCCTACGAGCAGTACTTC. Translating it yields CASSLDFSGTPSYEQYF. The entire variable domain, with the rest obtained from reference TRBV5-1 and TRBJ2-7, is as follows: KAGVTQTPRYLIKTRGQQVTLSCSPISGHRSVSWYQQTPGQGLQFLFEYFSETQRNKGNFPGRFSGRQFSNSRSEMNVSTLELGDSALYLCASSLDFSGTPSYEQYFGPGTRLTVT.